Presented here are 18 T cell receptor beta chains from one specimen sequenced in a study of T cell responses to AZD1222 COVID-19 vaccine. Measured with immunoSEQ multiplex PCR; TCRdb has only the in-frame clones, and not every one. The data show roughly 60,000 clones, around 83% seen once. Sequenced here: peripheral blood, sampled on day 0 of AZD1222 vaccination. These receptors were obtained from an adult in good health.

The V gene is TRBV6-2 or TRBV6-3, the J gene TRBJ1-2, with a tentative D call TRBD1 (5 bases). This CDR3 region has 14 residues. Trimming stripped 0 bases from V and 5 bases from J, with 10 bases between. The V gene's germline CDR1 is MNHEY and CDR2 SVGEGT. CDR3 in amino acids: CASSYSHGGYGYTF. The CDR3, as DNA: TGTGCCAGCAGTTACTCGCACGGGGGGTATGGCTACACCTTC.

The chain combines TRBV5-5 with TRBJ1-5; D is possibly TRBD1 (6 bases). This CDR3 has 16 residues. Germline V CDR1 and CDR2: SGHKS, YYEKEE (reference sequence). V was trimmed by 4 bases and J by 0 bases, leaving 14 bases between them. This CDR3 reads CASSPEGRGSNQPQHF. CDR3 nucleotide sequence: TGTGCCAGCAGCCCCGAGGGCAGGGGTAGCAATCAGCCCCAGCATTTT.

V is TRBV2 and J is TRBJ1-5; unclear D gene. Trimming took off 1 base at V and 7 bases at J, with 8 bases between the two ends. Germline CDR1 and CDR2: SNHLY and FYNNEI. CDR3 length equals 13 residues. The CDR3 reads CASSEGEAQPQHF. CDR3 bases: TGTGCCAGCAGTGAAGGGGAGGCCCAGCCCCAGCATTTT.

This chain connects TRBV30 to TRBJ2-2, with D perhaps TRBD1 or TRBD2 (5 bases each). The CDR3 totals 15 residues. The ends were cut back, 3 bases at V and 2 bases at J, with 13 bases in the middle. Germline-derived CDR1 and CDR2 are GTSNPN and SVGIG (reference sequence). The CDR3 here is CAWSAGTINTGELFF. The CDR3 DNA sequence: TGTGCCTGGAGCGCCGGGACCATAAACACCGGGGAGCTGTTTTTT. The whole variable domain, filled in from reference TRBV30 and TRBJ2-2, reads SQTIHQWPATLVQPVGSPLSLECTVEGTSNPNLYWYRQAAGRGLQLLFYSVGIGQISSEVPQNLSASRPQDRQFILSSKKLLLSDSGFYLCAWSAGTINTGELFFGEGSRLTVL.

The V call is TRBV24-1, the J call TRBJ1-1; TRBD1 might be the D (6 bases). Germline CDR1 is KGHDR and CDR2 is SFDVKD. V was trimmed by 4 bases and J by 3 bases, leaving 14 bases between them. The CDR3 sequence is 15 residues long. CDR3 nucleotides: TGTGCCACCAGTGACCCCGGGGGGGGCCACACTGAAGCTTTCTTT. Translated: CATSDPGGGHTEAFF.

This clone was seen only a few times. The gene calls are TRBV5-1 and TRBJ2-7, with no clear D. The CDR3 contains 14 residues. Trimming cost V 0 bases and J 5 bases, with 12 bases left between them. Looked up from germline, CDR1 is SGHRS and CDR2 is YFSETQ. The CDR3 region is CASSLAVDVHEQYF. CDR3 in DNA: TGCGCCAGCAGCTTGGCCGTCGATGTCCACGAGCAGTACTTC.

DNA of the CDR3: TGTGCCAGCAGCCGGACCCCGGGAGACAACGTCCTGACTTTC. Translation gives CASSRTPGDNVLTF. The J gene is TRBJ2-6, the V gene TRBV6-5; possible D gene TRBD2, 6 bases. The CDR3 spans 14 residues. V lost 6 bases, J lost 9 bases, and 15 bases lay in between. Germline lookup yields CDR1 MNHEY and CDR2 SVGAGI.

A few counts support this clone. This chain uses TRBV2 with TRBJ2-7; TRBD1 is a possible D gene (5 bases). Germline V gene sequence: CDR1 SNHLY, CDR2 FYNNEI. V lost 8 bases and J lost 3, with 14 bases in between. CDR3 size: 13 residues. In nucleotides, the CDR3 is TGTGCCAGCGGGGCCCCCCGACTCTACGAGCAGTACTTC. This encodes CASGAPRLYEQYF.

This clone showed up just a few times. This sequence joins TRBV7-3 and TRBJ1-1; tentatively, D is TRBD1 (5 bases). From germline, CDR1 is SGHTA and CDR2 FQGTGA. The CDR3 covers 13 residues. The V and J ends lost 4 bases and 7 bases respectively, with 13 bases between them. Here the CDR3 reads CASSSSPGDEAFF. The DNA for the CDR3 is TGTGCCAGCAGCTCTAGTCCGGGGGATGAAGCTTTCTTT.

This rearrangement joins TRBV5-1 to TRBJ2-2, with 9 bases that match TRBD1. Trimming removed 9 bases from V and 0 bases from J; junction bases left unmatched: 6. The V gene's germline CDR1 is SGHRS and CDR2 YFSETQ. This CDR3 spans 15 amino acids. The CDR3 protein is CATGQGATNTGELFF. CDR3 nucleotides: TGCGCCACGGGACAGGGAGCGACGAACACCGGGGAGCTGTTTTTT.

The CDR3 loop is CASSLEAGPSHEQYF. In DNA, the CDR3 is TGTGCCAGCAGCTTAGAGGCAGGCCCGTCTCACGAGCAGTACTTC. The rearrangement uses TRBV7-2 and TRBJ2-7; the D is unclear. The CDR3 is 15 amino acids. The V gene lost 1 base and the J gene lost 5 bases, with 15 bases spanning the gap. CDR1 SGHTA and CDR2 FQGNSA come from the germline V gene.

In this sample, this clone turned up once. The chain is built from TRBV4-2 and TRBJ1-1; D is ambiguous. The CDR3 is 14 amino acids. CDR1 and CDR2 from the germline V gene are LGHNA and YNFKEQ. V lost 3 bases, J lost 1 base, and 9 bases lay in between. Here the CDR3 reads CASSQVTTNTEAFF. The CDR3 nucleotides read TGTGCCAGCAGCCAGGTGACAACGAACACTGAAGCTTTCTTT.

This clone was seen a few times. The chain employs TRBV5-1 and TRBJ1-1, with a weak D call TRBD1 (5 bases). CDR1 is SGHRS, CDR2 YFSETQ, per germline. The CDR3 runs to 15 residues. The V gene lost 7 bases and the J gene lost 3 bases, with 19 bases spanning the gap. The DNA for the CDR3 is TGCGCCAGCGGTACCCACTACGGGGGTGACACTGAAGCTTTCTTT. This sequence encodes CASGTHYGGDTEAFF.

The CDR3 region has the DNA TGTGCCAGCAGTTACGCAGGACGAGACAACACTGAAGCTTTCTTT. It yields the protein CASSYAGRDNTEAFF. The J gene is TRBJ1-1, the V gene TRBV6-2 or TRBV6-3; D gene ambiguous. Germline CDR1 reads MNHEY; CDR2 reads SVGEGT. CDR3 length: 15 amino acids. Trimming shortened V by 2 bases and J by 2 bases, and 12 bases separated the two germline ends.

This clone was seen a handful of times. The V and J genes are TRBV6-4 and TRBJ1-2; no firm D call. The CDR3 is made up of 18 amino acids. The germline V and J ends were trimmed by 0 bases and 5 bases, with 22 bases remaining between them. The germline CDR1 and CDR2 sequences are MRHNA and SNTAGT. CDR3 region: CASSDSFTAALGFYGYTF. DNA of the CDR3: TGTGCCAGCAGTGACTCTTTTACGGCAGCTCTCGGGTTTTATGGCTACACCTTC.

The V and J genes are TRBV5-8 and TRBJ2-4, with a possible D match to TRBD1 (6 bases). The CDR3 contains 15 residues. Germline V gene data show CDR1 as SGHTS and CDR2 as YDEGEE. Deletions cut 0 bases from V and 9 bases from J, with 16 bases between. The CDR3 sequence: CASSLGRGTWGIQYF. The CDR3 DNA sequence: TGTGCCAGCAGCTTGGGCAGGGGAACCTGGGGCATTCAGTACTTC.

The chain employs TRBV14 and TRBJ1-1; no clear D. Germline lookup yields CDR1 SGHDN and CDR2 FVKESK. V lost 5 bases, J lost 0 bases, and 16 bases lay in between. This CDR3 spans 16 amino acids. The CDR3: CASSAHRAALNTEAFF. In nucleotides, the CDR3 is TGTGCCAGCAGCGCCCACAGAGCGGCTTTGAACACTGAAGCTTTCTTT.

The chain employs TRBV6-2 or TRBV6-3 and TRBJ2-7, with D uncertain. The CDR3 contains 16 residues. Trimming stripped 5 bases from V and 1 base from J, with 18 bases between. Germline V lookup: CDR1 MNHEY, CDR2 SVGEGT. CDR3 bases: TGTGCCAGCAGTCTTCCTAATCAACGGGCTTCCTACGAGCAGTACTTC. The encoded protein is CASSLPNQRASYEQYF.